This record covers a single TCR beta chain. Study processing details: Amplification with reference gene primers provided the estimates of nucleated cell counts. Generated by immunoSEQ multiplex PCR, the TCRdb table keeps only in-frame clones and is missing some. V and J calls plus clone size are reproduced from that table; the DNA served to infer D and trimming. The table has about 38,000 clones, around four fifths seen once. The CDR3 runs 14 residues. The germline V gene encodes CDR1 SGHRS and CDR2 YFSETQ. Trimming removed 3 bases from V and 6 bases from J; junction bases left unmatched: 0. The record originates from a study of blood T cell repertoires in COVID-19. Study details: Acute-phase and convalescent COVID-19 samples originated in the United States, Italy and Spain. PBMCs, B-cell-depleted T cells, or T cells provided the cDNA or gDNA that made up the material.

This chain uses TRBV5-1 with TRBJ2-1; 13 nucleotides agree with TRBD2. Sequencing was done on a sample of peripheral blood. The receptor was isolated from a man between 45 and 60 years old with active COVID-19. The CDR3 reads CASSWTSGGNEQFF. As DNA, the CDR3 is TGCGCCAGCAGCTGGACTAGCGGGGGCAATGAGCAGTTCTTC.